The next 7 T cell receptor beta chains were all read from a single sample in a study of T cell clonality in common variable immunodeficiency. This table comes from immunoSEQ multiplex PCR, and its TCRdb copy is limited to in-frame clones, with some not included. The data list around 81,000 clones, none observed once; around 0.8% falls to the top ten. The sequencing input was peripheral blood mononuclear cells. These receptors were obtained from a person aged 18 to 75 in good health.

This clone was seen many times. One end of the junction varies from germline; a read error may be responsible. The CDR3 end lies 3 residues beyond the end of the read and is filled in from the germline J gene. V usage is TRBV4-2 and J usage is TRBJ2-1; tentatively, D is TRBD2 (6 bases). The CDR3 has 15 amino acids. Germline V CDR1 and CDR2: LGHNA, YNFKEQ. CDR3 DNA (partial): TGCGCCAGCAGCCAAGCCGGCGGGGATATCAATGAG. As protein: CASSQAGGDINE. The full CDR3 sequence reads CASSQAGGDINEQFF.

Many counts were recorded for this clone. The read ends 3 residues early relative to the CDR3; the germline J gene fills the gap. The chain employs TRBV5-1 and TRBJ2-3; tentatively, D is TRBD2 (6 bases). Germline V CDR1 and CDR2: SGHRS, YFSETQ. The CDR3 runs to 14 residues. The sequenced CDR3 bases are TGCGCCAGCAGCCCCGGGGGACTCGCGCCGACG. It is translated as CASSPGGLAPT. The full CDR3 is CASSPGGLAPTQYF.

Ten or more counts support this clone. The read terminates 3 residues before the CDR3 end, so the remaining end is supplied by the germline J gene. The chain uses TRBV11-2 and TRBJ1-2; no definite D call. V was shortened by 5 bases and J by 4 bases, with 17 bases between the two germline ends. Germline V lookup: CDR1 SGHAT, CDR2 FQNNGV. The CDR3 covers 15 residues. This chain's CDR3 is CASSPDTLLGYGYTF. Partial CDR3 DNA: TGTGCCAGCAGCCCAGACACCCTATTAGGCTATGGC.

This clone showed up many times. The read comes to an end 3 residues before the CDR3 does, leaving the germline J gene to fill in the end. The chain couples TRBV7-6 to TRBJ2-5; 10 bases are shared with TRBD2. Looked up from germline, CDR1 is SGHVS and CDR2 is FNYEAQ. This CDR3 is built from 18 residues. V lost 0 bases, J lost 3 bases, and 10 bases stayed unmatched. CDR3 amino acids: CASSLARLLGLAEETQYF. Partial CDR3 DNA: TGTGCCAGCAGCTTAGCAAGACTCCTCGGACTAGCGGAAGAGACC.

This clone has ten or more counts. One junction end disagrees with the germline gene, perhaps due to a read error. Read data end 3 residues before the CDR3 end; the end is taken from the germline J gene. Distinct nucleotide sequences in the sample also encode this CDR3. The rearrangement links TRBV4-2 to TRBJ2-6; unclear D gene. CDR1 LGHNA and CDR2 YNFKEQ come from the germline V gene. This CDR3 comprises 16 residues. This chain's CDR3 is CASSQDLSSGANVLTF. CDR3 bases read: TGCGCCAGCAGCCAAGATCTCAGCTCTGGGGCCAACGTC.

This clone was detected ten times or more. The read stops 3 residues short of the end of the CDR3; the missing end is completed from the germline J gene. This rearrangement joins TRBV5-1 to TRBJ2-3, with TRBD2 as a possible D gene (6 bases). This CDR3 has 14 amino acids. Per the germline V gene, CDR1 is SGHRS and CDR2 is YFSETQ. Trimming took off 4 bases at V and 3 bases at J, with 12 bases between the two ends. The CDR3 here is CASSPMRDTDTQYF. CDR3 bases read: TGCGCCAGCAGCCCCATGCGGGATACAGATACG.

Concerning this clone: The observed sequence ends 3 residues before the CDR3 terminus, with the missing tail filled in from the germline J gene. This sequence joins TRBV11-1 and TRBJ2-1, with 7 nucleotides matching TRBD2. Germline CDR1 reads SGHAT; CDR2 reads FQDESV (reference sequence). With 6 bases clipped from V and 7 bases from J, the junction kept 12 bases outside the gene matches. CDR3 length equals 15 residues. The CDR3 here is CASSVMGGSGNEQFF. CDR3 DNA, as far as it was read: TGTGCCAGCAGTGTGATGGGGGGGAGTGGGAATGAG.